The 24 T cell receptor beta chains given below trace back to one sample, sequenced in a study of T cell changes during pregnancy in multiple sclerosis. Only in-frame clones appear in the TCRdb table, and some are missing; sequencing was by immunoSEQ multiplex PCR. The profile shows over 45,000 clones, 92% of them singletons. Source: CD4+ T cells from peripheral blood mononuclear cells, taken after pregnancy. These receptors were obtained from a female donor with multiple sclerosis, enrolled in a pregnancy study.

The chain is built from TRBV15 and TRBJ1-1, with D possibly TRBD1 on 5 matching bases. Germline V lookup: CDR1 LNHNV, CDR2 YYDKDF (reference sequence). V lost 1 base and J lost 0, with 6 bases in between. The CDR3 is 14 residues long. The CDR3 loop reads CATSRGGVNTEAFF. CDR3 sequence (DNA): TGTGCCACCAGCAGAGGGGGGGTGAACACTGAAGCTTTCTTT.

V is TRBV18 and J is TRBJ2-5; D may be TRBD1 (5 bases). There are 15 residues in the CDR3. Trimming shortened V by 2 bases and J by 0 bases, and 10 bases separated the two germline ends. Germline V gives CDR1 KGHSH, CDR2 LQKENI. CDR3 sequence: CASSPIYRNQETQYF. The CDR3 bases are TGTGCCAGCTCACCAATCTACAGGAACCAAGAGACCCAGTACTTC.

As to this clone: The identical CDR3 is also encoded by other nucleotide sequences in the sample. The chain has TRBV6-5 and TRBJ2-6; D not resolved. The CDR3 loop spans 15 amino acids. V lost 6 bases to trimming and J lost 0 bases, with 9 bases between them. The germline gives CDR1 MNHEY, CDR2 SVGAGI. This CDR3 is CASSFTASGANVLTF. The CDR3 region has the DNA TGTGCCAGCAGCTTTACAGCCTCTGGGGCCAACGTCCTGACTTTC.

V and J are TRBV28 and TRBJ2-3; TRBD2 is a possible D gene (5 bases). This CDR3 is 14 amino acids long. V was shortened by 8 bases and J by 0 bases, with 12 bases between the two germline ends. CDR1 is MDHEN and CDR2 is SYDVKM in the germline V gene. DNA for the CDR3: TGTGCCAGCTCACGAGGCGGGAGCACAGATACGCAGTATTTT. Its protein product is CASSRGGSTDTQYF.

This chain's CDR3 is CASSSTLIAEAYNEQFF. The CDR3 nucleotides read TGTGCCAGCAGCTCCACCTTAATAGCGGAGGCCTACAATGAGCAGTTCTTC. The chain links TRBV7-2 to TRBJ2-1, with TRBD2 as a possible D gene (6 bases). The CDR3 sequence is 17 residues long. The germline V gene has CDR1 SGHTA and CDR2 FQGNSA. The ends were cut back, 4 bases at V and 2 bases at J, with 18 bases in the middle.

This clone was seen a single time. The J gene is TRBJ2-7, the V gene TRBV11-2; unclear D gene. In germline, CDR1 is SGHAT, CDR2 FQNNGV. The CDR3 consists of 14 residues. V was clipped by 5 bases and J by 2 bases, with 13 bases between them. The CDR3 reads CASSPRGEAYEQYF. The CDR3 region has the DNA TGTGCCAGCAGCCCCCGAGGCGAGGCCTACGAGCAGTACTTC.

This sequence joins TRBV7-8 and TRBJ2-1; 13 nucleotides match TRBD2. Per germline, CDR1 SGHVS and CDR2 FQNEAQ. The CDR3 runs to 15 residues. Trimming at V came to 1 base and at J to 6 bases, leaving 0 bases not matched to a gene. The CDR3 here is CASSLGTSGSNEQFF. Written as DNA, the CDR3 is TGTGCCAGCAGCTTAGGGACTAGCGGGAGCAATGAGCAGTTCTTC.

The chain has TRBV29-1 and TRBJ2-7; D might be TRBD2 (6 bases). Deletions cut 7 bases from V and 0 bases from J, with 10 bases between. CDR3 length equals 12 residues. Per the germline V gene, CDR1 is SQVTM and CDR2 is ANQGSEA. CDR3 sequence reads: CSARELSYEQYF. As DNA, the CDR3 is TGCAGCGCTCGGGAGCTCTCCTACGAGCAGTACTTC.

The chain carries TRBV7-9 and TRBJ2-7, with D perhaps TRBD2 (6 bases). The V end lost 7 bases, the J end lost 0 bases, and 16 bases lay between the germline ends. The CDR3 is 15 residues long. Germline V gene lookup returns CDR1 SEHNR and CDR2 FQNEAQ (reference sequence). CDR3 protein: CASTSLGGSSYEQYF. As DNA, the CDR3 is TGTGCCAGCACCTCTTTAGGAGGGAGCTCCTACGAGCAGTACTTC.

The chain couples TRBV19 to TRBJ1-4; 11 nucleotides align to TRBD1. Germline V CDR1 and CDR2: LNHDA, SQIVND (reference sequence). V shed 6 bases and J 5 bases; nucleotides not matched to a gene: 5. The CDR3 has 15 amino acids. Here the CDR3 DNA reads TGTGCCAGTAGCGATCGGGACAGGGGGAATGAAAAACTGTTTTTT. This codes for CASSDRDRGNEKLFF. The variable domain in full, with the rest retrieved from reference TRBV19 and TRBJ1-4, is DGGITQSPKYLFRKEGQNVTLSCEQNLNHDAMYWYRQDPGQGLRLIYYSQIVNDFQKGDIAEGYSVSREKKESFPLTVTSAQKNPTAFYLCASSDRDRGNEKLFFGSGTQLSVL.

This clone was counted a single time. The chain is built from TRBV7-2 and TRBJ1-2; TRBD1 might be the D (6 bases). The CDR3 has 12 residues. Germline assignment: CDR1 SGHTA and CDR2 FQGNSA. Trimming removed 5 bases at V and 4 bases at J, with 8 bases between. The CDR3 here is CASSQQGYGYTF. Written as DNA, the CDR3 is TGTGCCAGCAGCCAACAGGGCTATGGCTACACCTTC.

CDR3 in DNA: TGTGCCAGCAGTATACTACTAGCGATTGATGAGCAGTTCTTC. It translates to CASSILLAIDEQFF. The chain has TRBV2 and TRBJ2-1; 7 positions match TRBD2. This CDR3 contains 14 residues. Germline CDR1 reads SNHLY; CDR2 reads FYNNEI. V was clipped by 5 bases and J by 8 bases; unmatched bases: 9.

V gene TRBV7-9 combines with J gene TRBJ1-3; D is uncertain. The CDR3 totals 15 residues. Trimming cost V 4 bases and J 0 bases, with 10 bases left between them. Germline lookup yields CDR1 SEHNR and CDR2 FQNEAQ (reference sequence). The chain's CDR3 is CASSSQSHSGNTIYF. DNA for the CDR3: TGTGCCAGCAGCTCACAGAGCCACTCTGGAAACACCATATATTTT.

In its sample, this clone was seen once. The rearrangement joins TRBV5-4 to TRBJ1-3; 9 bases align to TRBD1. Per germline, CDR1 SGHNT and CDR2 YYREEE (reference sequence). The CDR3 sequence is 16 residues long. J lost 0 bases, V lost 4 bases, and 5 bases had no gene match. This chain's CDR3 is CASSVTGGFSGNTIYF. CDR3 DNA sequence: TGTGCCAGCAGCGTGACAGGGGGATTCTCTGGAAACACCATATATTTT. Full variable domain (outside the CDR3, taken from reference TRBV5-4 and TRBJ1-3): ETGVTQSPTHLIKTRGQQVTLRCSSQSGHNTVSWYQQALGQGPQFIFQYYREEENGRGNFPPRFSGLQFPNYSSELNVNALELDDSALYLCASSVTGGFSGNTIYFGEGSWLTVV.

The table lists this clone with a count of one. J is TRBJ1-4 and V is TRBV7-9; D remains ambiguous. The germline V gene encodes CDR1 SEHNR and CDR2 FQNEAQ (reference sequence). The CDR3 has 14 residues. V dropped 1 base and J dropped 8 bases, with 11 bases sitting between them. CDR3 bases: TGTGCCAGCAGCTTAGAAGCCGTCGGGGAAAAACTGTTTTTT. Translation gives CASSLEAVGEKLFF.

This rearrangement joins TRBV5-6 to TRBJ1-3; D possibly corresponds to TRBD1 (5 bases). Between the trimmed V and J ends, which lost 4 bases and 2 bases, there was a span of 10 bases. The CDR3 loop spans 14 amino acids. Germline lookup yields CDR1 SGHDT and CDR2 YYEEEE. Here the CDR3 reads CASSAQVTGNTIYF. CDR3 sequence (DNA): TGTGCCAGCAGCGCACAGGTCACTGGAAACACCATATATTTT.

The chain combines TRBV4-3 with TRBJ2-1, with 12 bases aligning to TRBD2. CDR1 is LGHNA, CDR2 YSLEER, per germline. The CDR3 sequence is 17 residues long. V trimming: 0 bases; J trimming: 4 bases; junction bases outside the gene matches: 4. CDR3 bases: TGCGCCAGCAGCCAAGATGGGCTAGCGGGAGGGTACAATGAGCAGTTCTTC. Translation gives CASSQDGLAGGYNEQFF.

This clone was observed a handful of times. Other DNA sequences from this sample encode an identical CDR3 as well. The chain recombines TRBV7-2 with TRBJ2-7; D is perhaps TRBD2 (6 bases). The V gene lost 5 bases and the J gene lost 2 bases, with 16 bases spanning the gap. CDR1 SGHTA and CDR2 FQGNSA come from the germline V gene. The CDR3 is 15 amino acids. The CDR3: CASSTSSGPAYEQYF. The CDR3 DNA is TGTGCCAGCAGCACCTCGAGCGGGCCCGCCTACGAGCAGTACTTC.

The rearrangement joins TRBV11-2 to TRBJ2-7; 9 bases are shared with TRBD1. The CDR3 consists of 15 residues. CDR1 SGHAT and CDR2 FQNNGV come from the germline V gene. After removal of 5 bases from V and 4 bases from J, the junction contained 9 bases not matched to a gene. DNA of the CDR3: TGTGCCAGCAGCCTTCCGGGACAGGGAAAATACGAGCAGTACTTC. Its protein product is CASSLPGQGKYEQYF.

The CDR3 is CASSPLDRVDYGYTF. CDR3 DNA: TGTGCCAGCAGCCCGTTGGACAGGGTGGACTATGGCTACACCTTC. This sequence joins TRBV5-6 and TRBJ1-2; 8 nucleotides line up with TRBD1. The CDR3 contains 15 residues. Germline lookup yields CDR1 SGHDT and CDR2 YYEEEE. The trim removed 4 bases at V and 3 bases at J, leaving 8 bases unmatched.

The CDR3 nucleotides read TGTGCCAGCAGCTTACGTAGTTCCGGCAAAAACATTCAGTACTTC. Translation: CASSLRSSGKNIQYF. The chain joins TRBV7-9 to TRBJ2-4; D not certain. CDR3 length: 15 residues. In germline, CDR1 is SEHNR, CDR2 FQNEAQ (reference sequence). V was cut by 2 bases and J by 3 bases, with 11 bases left in between.

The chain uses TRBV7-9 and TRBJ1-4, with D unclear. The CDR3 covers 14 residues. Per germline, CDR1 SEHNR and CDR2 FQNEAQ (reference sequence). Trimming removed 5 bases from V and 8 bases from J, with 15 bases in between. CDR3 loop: CASSHGANPEKLFF. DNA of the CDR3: TGTGCCAGCAGCCATGGAGCGAACCCCGAAAAACTGTTTTTT.

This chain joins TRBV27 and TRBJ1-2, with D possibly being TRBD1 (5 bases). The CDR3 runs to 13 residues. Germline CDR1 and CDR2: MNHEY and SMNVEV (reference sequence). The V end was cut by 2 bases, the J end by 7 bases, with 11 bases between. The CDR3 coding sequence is TGTGCCAGCAGTTTACGATTCCAGGGTGGCTACACCTTC. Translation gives CASSLRFQGGYTF.

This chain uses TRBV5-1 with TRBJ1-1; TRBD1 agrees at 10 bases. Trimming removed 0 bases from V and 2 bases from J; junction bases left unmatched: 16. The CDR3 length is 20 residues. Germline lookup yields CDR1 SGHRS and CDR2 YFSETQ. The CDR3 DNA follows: TGCGCCAGCAGCTTGGTGTGGGACAGGGGCCAACCAAACCCAAACACTGAAGCTTTCTTT. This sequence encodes CASSLVWDRGQPNPNTEAFF.